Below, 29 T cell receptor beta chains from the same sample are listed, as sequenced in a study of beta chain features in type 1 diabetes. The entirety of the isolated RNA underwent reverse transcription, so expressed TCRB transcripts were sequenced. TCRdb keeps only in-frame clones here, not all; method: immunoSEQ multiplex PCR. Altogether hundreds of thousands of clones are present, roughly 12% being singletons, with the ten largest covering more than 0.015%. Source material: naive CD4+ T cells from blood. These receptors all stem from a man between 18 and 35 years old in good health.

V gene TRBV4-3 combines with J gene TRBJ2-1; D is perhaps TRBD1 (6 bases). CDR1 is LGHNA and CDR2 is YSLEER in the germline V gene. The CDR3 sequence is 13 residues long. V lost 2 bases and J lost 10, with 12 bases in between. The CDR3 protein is CASSQQGFLEQFF. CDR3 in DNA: TGCGCCAGCAGCCAACAGGGGTTTCTCGAGCAGTTCTTC.

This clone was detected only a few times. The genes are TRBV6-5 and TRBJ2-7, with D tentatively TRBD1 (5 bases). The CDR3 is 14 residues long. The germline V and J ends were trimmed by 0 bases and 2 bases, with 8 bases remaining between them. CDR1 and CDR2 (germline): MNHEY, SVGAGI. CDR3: CASSYSDITYEQYF. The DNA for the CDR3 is TGTGCCAGCAGTTACTCGGACATTACCTACGAGCAGTACTTC.

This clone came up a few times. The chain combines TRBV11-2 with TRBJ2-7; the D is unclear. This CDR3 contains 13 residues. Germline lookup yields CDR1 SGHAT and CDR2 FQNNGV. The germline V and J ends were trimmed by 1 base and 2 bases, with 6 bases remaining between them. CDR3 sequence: CASSLALTYEQYF. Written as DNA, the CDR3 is TGTGCCAGCAGCTTAGCCCTAACCTACGAGCAGTACTTC.

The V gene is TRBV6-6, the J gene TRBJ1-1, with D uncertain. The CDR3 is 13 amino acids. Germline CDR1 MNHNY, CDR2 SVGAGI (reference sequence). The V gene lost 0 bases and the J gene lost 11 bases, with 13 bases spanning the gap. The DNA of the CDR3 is TGTGCCAGCAGTTACTCGAGGGAGGGTGGGGCTTTCTTT. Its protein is CASSYSREGGAFF.

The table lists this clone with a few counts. The CDR3 DNA is TGCGCCAGCAGCCCCGGGACTAGCGGGAGTAACAATGAGCAGTTCTTC. This gives the protein CASSPGTSGSNNEQFF. The chain is built from TRBV5-1 and TRBJ2-1; 14 positions agree with TRBD2. The ends lost 4 bases at V and 5 bases at J; junction bases unmatched: 5. The CDR3 spans 16 residues. Germline V CDR1 and CDR2: SGHRS, YFSETQ.

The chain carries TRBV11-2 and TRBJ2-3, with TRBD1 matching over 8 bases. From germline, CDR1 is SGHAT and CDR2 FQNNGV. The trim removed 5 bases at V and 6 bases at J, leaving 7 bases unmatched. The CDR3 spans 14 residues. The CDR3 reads CASSLSGGDDTQYF. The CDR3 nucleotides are TGTGCCAGCAGCCTATCAGGGGGCGATGATACGCAGTATTTT.

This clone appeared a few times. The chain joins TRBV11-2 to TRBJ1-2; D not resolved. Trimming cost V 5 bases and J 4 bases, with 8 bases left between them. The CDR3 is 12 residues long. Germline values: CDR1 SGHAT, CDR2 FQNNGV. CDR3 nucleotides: TGTGCCAGCAGCCAGGAAAGCTATGGCTACACCTTC. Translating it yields CASSQESYGYTF.

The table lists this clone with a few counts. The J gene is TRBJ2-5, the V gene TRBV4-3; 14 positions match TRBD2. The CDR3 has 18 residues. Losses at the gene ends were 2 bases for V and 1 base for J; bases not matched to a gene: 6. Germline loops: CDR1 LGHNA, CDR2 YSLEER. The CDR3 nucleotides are TGCGCCAGCAGCCAATCAGGACTAGCGGGGGGTCGCCAAGAGACCCAGTACTTC. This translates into CASSQSGLAGGRQETQYF.

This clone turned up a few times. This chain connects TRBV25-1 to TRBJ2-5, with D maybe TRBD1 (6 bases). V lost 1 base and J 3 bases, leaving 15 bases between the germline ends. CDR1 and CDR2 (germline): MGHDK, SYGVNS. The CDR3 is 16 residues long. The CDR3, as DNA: TGTGCCAGCAGTGAATTGATACAGGGATTGAAAGAGACCCAGTACTTC. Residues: CASSELIQGLKETQYF.

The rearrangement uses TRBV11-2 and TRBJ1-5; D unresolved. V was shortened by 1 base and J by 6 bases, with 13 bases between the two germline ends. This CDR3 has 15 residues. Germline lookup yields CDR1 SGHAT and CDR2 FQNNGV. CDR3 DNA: TGTGCCAGCAGCTTAGGCTCATCTTCAGGTCAGCCCCAGCATTTT. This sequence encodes CASSLGSSSGQPQHF.

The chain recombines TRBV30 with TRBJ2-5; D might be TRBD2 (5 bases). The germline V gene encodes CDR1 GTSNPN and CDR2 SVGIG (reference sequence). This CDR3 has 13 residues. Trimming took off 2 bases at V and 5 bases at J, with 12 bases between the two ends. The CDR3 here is CAWSTREWETQYF. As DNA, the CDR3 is TGTGCCTGGAGTACTAGAGAGTGGGAGACCCAGTACTTC. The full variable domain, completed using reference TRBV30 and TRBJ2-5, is SQTIHQWPATLVQPVGSPLSLECTVEGTSNPNLYWYRQAAGRGLQLLFYSVGIGQISSEVPQNLSASRPQDRQFILSSKKLLLSDSGFYLCAWSTREWETQYFGPGTRLLVL.

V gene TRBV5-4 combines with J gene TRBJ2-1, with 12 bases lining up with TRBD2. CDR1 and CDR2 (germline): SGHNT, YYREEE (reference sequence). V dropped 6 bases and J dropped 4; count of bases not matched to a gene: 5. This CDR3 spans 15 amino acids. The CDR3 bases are TGTGCCAGCACAACTAGCGGGGGGAGTTACAATGAGCAGTTCTTC. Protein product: CASTTSGGSYNEQFF.

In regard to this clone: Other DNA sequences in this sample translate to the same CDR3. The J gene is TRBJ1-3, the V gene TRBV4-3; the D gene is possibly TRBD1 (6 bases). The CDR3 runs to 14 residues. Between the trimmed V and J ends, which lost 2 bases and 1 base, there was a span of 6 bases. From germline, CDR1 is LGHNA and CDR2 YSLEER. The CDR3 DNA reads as TGCGCCAGCAGCCAACAGGGGTCTGGAAACACCATATATTTT. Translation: CASSQQGSGNTIYF.

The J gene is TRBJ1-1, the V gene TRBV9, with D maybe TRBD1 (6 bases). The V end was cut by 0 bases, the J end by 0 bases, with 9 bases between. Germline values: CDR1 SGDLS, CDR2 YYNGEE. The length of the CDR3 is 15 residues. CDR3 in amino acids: CASSVAGQMNTEAFF. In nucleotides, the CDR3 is TGTGCCAGCAGCGTAGCCGGACAGATGAACACTGAAGCTTTCTTT. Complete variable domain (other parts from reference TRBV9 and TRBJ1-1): DSGVTQTPKHLITATGQRVTLRCSPRSGDLSVYWYQQSLDQGLQFLIQYYNGEERAKGNILERFSAQQFPDLHSELNLSSLELGDSALYFCASSVAGQMNTEAFFGQGTRLTVV.

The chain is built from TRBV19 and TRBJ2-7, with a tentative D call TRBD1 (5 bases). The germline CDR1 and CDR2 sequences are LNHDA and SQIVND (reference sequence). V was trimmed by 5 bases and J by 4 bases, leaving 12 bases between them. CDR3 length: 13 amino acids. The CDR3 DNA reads TGTGCCAGTAGTCGCAGGGATGGTTACGAGCAGTACTTC. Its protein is CASSRRDGYEQYF.

The CDR3: CASSFRIPDRSNQPQHF. As DNA, the CDR3 is TGTGCCAGCAGTTTCCGTATTCCGGACAGAAGCAATCAGCCCCAGCATTTT. This chain joins TRBV7-8 and TRBJ1-5; tentative D call: TRBD1 (6 bases). CDR1 and CDR2 from the germline V gene are SGHVS and FQNEAQ. The CDR3 loop spans 17 amino acids. The V end was cut by 6 bases, the J end by 1 base, with 19 bases between.

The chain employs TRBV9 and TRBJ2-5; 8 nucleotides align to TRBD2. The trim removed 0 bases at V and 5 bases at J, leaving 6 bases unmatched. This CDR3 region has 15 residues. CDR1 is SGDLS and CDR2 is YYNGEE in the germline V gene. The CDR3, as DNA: TGTGCCAGCAGCGTAGCGGCGGGGGGCAGGGAGACCCAGTACTTC. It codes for CASSVAAGGRETQYF.

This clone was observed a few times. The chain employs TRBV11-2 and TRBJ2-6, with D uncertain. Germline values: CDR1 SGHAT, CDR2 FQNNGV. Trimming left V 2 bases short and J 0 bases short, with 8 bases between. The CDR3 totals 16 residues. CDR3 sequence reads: CASSLRRPSGANVLTF. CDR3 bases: TGTGCCAGCAGCTTAAGGCGGCCCTCTGGGGCCAACGTCCTGACTTTC.

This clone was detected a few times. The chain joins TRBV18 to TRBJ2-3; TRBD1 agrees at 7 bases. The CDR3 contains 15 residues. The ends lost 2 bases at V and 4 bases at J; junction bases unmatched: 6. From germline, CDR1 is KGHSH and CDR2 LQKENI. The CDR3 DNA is TGTGCCAGCTCACCAAACAGGGGCGCCCCAGATACGCAGTATTTT. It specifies CASSPNRGAPDTQYF.

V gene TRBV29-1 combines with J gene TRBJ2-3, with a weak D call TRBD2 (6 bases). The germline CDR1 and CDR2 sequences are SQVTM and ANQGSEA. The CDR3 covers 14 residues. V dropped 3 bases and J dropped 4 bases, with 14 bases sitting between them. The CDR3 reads CSVEGLWGADTQYF. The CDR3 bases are TGCAGCGTTGAGGGACTCTGGGGTGCAGATACGCAGTATTTT.

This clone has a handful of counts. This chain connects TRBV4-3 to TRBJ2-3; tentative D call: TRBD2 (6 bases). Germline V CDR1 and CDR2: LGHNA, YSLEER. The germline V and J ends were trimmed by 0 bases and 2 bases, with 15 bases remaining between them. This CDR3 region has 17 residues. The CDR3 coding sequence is TGCGCCAGCAGCCAAGATTCCGTGGGACTTACCACAGATACGCAGTATTTT. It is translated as CASSQDSVGLTTDTQYF.

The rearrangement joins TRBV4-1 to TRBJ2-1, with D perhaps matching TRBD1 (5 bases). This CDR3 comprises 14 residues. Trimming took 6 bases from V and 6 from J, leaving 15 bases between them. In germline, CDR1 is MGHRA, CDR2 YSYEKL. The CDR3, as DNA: TGCGCCAGCAGGGGCCGTCAGGGAAGCAATGAGCAGTTCTTC. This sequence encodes CASRGRQGSNEQFF.

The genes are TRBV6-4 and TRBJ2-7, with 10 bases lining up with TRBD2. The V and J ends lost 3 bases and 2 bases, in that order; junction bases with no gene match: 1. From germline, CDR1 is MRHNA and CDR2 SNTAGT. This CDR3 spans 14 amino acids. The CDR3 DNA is TGTGCCAGCAGTGAACTAGCGGGACCCTACGAGCAGTACTTC. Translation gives CASSELAGPYEQYF.

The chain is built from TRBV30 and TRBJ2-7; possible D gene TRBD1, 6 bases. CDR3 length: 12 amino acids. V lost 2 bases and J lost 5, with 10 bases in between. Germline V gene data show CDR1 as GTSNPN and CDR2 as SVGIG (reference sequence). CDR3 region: CAWSFGGHEQYF. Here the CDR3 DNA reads TGTGCCTGGAGTTTTGGGGGCCACGAGCAGTACTTC. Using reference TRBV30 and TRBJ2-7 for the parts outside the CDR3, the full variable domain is SQTIHQWPATLVQPVGSPLSLECTVEGTSNPNLYWYRQAAGRGLQLLFYSVGIGQISSEVPQNLSASRPQDRQFILSSKKLLLSDSGFYLCAWSFGGHEQYFGPGTRLTVT.

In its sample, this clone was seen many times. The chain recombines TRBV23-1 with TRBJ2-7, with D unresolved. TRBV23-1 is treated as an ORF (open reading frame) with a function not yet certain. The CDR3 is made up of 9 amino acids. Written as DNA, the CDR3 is TGCACCCCCGGTTACGAGCAGTACTTC. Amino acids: CTPGYEQYF.

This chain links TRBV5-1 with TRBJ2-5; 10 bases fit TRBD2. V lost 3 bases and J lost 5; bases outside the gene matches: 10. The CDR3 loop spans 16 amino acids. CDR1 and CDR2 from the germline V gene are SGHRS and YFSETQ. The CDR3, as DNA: TGCGCCAGCAGCTCAGCTGGGCTAGCGGGAGTTGAGACCCAGTACTTC. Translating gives CASSSAGLAGVETQYF.

The CDR3 DNA sequence: TGTGCCAGCAGCTTAGCGCGGCTAGCGGGGAAAAATGAGCAGTTCTTC. Protein sequence: CASSLARLAGKNEQFF. The chain is built from TRBV7-2 and TRBJ2-1; 9 bases fit TRBD2. The CDR3 has 16 amino acids. V trimming: 0 bases; J trimming: 7 bases; junction bases outside the gene matches: 7. In germline, CDR1 is SGHTA, CDR2 FQGNSA.

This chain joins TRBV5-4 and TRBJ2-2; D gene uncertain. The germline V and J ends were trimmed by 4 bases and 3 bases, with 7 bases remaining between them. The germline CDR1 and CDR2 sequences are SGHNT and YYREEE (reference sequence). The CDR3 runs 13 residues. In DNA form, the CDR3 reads TGTGCCAGCAGCCCCCTAGACACCGGGGAGCTGTTTTTT. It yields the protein CASSPLDTGELFF.

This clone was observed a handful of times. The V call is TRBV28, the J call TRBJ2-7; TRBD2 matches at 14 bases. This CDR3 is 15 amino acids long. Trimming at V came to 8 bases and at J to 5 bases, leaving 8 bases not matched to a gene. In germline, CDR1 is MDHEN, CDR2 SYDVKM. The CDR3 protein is CASGQRLAGGDEQYF. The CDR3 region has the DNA TGTGCCAGCGGACAGCGACTAGCGGGAGGGGACGAGCAGTACTTC.